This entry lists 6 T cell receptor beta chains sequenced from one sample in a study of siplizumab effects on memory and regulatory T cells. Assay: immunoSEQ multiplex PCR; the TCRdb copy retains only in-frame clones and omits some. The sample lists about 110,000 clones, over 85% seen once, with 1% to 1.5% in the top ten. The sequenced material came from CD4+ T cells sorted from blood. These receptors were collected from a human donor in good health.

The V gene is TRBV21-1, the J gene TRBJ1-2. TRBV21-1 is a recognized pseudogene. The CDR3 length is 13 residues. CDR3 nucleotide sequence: TGTGCCAGCAGCAACGGAGCGGTCTATGGCTACACCTTC. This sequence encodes CASSNGAVYGYTF.

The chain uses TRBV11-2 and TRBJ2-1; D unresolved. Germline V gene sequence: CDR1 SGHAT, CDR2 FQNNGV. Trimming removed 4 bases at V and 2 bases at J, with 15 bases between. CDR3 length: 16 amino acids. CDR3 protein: CASSSVARIPYNEQFF. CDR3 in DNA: TGTGCCAGCAGCTCCGTAGCCCGGATCCCCTACAATGAGCAGTTCTTC.

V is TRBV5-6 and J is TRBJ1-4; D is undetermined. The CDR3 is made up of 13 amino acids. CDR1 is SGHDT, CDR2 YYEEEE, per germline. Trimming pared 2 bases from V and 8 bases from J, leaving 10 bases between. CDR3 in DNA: TGTGCCAGCAGCTTCCAGGATGGGGAAAAACTGTTTTTT. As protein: CASSFQDGEKLFF.

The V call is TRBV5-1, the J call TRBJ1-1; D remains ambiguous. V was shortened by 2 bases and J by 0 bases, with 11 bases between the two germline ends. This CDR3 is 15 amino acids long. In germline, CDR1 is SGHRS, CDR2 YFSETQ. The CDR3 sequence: CASSFTLTMNTEAFF. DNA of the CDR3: TGCGCCAGCAGCTTTACATTAACCATGAACACTGAAGCTTTCTTT.

The CDR3 protein is CASSHPRREGREQFF. The DNA for the CDR3 is TGCGCCAGCAGCCACCCCCGGCGGGAGGGCCGGGAGCAGTTCTTC. This chain uses TRBV4-1 with TRBJ2-1; 9 nucleotides match TRBD2. With V trimmed by 3 bases and J by 10 bases, 10 bases remained unmatched. This CDR3 contains 15 residues. The V gene's germline CDR1 is MGHRA and CDR2 YSYEKL.

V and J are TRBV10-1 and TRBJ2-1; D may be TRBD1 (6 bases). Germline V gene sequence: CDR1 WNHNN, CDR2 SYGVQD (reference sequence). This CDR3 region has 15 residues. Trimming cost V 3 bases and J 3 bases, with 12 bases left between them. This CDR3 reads CASSDRGKNYNEQFF. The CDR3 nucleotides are TGCGCCAGCAGTGACAGGGGTAAAAACTACAATGAGCAGTTCTTC.